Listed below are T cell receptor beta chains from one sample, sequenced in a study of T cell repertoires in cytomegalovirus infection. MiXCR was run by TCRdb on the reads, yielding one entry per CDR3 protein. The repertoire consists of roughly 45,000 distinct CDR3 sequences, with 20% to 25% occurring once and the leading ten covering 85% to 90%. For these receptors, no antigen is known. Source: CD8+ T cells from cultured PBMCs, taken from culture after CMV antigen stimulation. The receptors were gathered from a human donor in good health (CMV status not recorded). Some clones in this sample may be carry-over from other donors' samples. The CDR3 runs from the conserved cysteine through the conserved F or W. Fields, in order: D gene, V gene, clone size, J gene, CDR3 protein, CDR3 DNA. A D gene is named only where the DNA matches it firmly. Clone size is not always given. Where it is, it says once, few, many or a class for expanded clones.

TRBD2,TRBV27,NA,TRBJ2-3,CASSPLAGGSTDTQYF,TGTGCCAGCAGTCCTCTAGCGGGGGGGAGCACAGATACGCAGTATTTT
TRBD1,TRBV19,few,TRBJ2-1,CASSMTGGSMNEQFF,TGTGCCAGTAGTATGACAGGGGGCAGTATGAATGAGCAGTTCTTC
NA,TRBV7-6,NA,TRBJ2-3,CASSLTLRETDTQYF,TGTGCCAGCAGCTTAACCCTCAGAGAGACAGATACGCAGTATTTT
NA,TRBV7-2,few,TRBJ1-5,CASSSDRFGAQPQHF,TGTGCCAGCAGCTCGGACCGATTCGGCGCTCAGCCCCAGCATTTT
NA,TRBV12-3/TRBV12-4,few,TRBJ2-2,CASSLALGTGELFF,TGTGCCAGCAGTTTAGCGCTAGGCACCGGGGAGCTGTTTTTT
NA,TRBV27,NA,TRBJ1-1,CARSLSRSFDTEAFF,TGTGCCAGAAGTTTATCAAGAAGCTTTGACACTGAAGCTTTCTTT
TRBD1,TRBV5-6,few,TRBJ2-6,CASSLDDRGRINVLTF,TGTGCCAGCAGCTTGGATGACAGGGGGCGCATTAACGTCCTGACTTTC
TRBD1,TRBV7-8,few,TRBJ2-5,CASKEEQGMRETQYF,TGTGCCAGCAAAGAGGAACAGGGGATGAGGGAGACCCAGTACTTC
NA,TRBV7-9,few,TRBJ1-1,CASSLGSAITEAFF,TGTGCCAGCAGCTTAGGGTCAGCCATCACTGAAGCTTTCTTT
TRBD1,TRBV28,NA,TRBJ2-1,CASIPGQRNNEQFF,TGTGCCAGCATCCCGGGACAGAGGAACAATGAGCAGTTCTTC
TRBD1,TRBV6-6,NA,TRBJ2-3,CASSDRGWDTQYF,TGTGCCAGCAGTGACAGGGGTTGGGATACGCAGTATTTT
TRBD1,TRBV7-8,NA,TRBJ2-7,CASSSRDRTREQYF,TGTGCCAGCAGCTCGAGGGACAGGACGCGAGAGCAGTACTTC
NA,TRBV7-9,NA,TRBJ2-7,CASSGGKGSSYEQYF,TGTGCCAGCAGCGGTGGCAAAGGAAGCTCCTACGAGCAGTACTTC
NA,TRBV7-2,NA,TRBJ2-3,CASSLDLDTQYF,TGTGCCAGCAGCTTAGATTTAGATACGCAGTATTTT
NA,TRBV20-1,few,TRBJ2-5,CSARDLAETQYF,TGCAGTGCTAGAGATCTAGCGGAGACCCAGTACTTC
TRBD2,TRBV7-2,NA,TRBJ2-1,CASSSAERGGYNEQFF,TGTGCCAGCAGCTCTGCTGAGCGGGGGGGGTACAATGAGCAGTTCTTC
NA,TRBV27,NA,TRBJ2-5,CASSRLPGVLQETQYF,TGTGCCAGCAGTAGACTCCCGGGGGTACTCCAAGAGACCCAGTACTTC
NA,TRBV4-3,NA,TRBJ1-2,CASSQALGQKGYTF,TGCGCCAGCAGCCAAGCTCTTGGACAGAAGGGCTACACCTTC
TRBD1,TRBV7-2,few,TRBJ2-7,CASSLVRTGDEQYF,TGTGCCAGCAGCTTAGTCCGGACAGGGGACGAGCAGTACTTC
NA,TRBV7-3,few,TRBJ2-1,CASSLTGRTAYNEQFF,TGTGCCAGCAGCTTAACCGGGCGGACAGCCTACAATGAGCAGTTCTTC
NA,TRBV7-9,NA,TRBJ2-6,CASSLSVPSGANVLTF,TGTGCCAGCAGCTTAAGTGTGCCTTCTGGGGCCAACGTCCTGACTTTC
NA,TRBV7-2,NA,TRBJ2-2,CASSFSAGTNTGELFF,TGTGCCAGCAGCTTCTCAGCGGGCACGAACACCGGGGAGCTGTTTTTT
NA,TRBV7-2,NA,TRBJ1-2,CASSLLGQNYGYTF,TGTGCCAGCAGCTTACTAGGACAGAACTATGGCTACACCTTC
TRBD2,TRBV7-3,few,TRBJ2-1,CASSLTGEREGAEEQFF,TGTGCCAGCAGCTTAACAGGGGAGCGGGAGGGAGCCGAAGAGCAGTTCTTC